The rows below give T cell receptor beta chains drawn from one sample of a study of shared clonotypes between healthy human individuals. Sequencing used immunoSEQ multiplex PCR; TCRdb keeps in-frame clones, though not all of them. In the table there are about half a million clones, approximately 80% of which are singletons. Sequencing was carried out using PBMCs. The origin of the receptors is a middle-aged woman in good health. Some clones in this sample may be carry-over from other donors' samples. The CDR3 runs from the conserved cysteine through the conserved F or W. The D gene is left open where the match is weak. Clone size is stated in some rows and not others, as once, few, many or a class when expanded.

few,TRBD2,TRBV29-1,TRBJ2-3,TGCAGCGTTGGGATTGATCGGCGGGAGGGCCTGGCAGATACGCAGTATTTT,CSVGIDRREGLADTQYF
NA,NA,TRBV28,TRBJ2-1,TGCGGGGTGGGGGAGTACCACAATGAGCAGTTCTTC,CGVGEYHNEQFF
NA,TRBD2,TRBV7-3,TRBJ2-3,TGTGCCAGCAGTCCGTCTAGCGGGAGTGATACGCAGTATTTT,CASSPSSGSDTQYF
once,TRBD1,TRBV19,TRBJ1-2,TGTGCCAGTACCTCACAGGGGGCGAATGGCTACACCTTC,CASTSQGANGYTF
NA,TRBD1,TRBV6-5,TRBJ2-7,TGTGCCAGCAGTTACCCGGGACAGGGGGTTTACGAGCAGTACTTC,CASSYPGQGVYEQYF
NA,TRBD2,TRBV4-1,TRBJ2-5,TGCGCCAGCAGCCAACTAGCGGACCAAGAGACCCAGTACTTC,CASSQLADQETQYF
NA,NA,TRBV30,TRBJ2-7,TGTGCCTGGAGTGCCAGAAACGAGCAGTACTTC,CAWSARNEQYF
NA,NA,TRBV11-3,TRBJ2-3,TGTGCCAGCAGCTTAGATCTCGCGAACACAGATACGCAGTATTTT,CASSLDLANTDTQYF
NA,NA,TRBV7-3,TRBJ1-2,TGTGCCAGCAGCTTAACGCCAGGGGAGATCTATGGCTACACCTTC,CASSLTPGEIYGYTF
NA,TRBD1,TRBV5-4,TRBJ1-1,TGTGCCAGCAGTGCAGGGGGTTCTCTAATGAACACTGAAGCTTTCTTT,CASSAGGSLMNTEAFF
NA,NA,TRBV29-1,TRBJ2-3,TGCAGCGTTGTTCGCGGGCCAGATACGCAGTATTTT,CSVVRGPDTQYF
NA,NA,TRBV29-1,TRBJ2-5,TGCAGCGTTGAAGAACGAAGACAGCAAGAGACCCAGTACTTC,CSVEERRQQETQYF
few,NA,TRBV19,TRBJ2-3,TGTGCCAGTAGTATAGACGACAATACGCAGTATTTT,CASSIDDNTQYF
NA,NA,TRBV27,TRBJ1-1,TGTGCCAGCAAGAGGGTAGGGGCGAGGACTGAAGCTTTCTTT,CASKRVGARTEAFF
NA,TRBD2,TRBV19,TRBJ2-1,TGTGCCAGTAGCCTACTAGCGGGAGGCCCAAATGAGCAGTTCTTC,CASSLLAGGPNEQFF
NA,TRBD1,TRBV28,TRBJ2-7,TGTGCCAGCAGTAGGATAGACAGGGACGGCGACGAGCAGTACTTC,CASSRIDRDGDEQYF
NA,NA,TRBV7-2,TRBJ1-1,TGTGCCAGCAGCTTAGTCGTTAGGGTTGAAGAAGCTTTCTTT,CASSLVVRVEEAFF
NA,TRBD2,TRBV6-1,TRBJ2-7,TGTGCCAGCATGTGGGGCCTAGCGGGACCCTACGAGCAGTACTTC,CASMWGLAGPYEQYF
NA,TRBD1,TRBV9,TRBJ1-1,TGTGCCAGCAGCGCACAGGGGGCGAACACTGAAGCTTTCTTT,CASSAQGANTEAFF
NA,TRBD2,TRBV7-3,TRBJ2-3,TGTGCCAGCAGCTTAAATAGCGGGAGGGGAACTACGCAGTATTTT,CASSLNSGRGTTQYF
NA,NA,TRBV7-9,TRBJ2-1,TGTGCCAGCAGCTCCGTCATGGAACAGTTCTTC,CASSSVMEQFF
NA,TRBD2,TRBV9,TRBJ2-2,TGTGCCAGCAGCTTATCGAGCGGGACGAACACCGGGGAGCTGTTTTTT,CASSLSSGTNTGELFF
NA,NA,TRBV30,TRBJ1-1,TGTGCCTGGGTACGGGGCACTGAAGCTTTCTTT,CAWVRGTEAFF
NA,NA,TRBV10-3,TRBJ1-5,TGTGCCATCAGTGACCCGATCAGGGGCAATCAGCCCCAGCATTTT,CAISDPIRGNQPQHF
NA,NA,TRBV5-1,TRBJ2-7,TGCGCCAGCAGCTTGGTGGCAGAGACAAGCCCTCTACGAGAGCAGTACTTC,CASSLVAETSPLREQYF
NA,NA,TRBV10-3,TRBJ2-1,TGTGCCATCAGTGATGGCCAGGGGCCCAATGAGCAGTTCTTC,CAISDGQGPNEQFF
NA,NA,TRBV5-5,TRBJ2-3,TGTGCCAGCAGTACATATCGGGACGGTAATACAGATACGCAGTATTTT,CASSTYRDGNTDTQYF
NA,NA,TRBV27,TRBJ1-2,TGTGCCAGCAGTTTAAACAGGAACTATGGCTACACCTTC,CASSLNRNYGYTF
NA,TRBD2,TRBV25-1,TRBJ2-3,TGTGCCAGCAGTGGGGGGACTAGCGGGAGATTCGGGGATACGCAGTACTTT,CASSGGTSGRFGDTQYF
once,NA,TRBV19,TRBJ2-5,TGTGCCAGTAGCAATAAAACTACAGGTGGGGGTTTACAAGAGACCCAGTACTTC,CASSNKTTGGGLQETQYF
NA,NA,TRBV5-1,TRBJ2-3,TGCGCCAGCAGCTTGGCAGTCGGACTCACTAGCACAGATACGCAGTATTTT,CASSLAVGLTSTDTQYF
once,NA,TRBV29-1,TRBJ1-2,TGCAGCGTTGACCCTAACAGTTCTGGCTACACCTTC,CSVDPNSSGYTF
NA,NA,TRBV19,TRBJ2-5,TGTGCCAGTAGTAATCAAGAGACCCAGTACTTC,CASSNQETQYF
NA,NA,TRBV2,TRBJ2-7,TGTGCCAGCAGCAACAAACTCGAGCAGTACTTC,CASSNKLEQYF
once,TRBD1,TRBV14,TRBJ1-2,TGTGCCAGCAGCCAAACAGGGGGCTATGGCTACACCTTC,CASSQTGGYGYTF
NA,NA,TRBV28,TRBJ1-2,TGTGCCAGCACAGGGAGGGCCCTGGGTGGCTACACCTTC,CASTGRALGGYTF
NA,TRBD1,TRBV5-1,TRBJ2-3,TGCGCCAGCAGCTGGAGAGATCTACAGGGGGCTGGCACAGATACGCAGTATTTT,CASSWRDLQGAGTDTQYF
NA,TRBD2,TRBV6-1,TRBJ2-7,TGTGCCAGCCTCCGGGACTATGCCACCTACGAGCAGTACTTC,CASLRDYATYEQYF
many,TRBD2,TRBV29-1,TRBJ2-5,TGCAGCGTTGAACGGGGGGACGGGGCCCAGTACTTC,CSVERGDGAQYF
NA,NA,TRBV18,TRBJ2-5,TGTGCCAGCTCACCAAGTATAGACCTCCAAGAGACCCAGTACTTC,CASSPSIDLQETQYF
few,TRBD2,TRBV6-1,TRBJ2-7,TGTGCCAGCAGTGTTACTAGCGGTCGCTACGAGCAGTACTTC,CASSVTSGRYEQYF
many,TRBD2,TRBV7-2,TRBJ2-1,TGTGCCAGCACGGGGGGAACGGGAACCTACAATGAGCAGTTCTTC,CASTGGTGTYNEQFF
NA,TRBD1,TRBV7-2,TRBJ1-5,TGTGCCAGCAGCAGGGGACAGGGTGGCAATCAGCCCCAGCATTTT,CASSRGQGGNQPQHF
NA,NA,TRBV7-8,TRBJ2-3,TGTGCCAGCAGCTCCTGGGGCCTGCTTAACACAGATACGCAGTATTTT,CASSSWGLLNTDTQYF
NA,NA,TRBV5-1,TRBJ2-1,TGCGCCAGCAGCAAACAGGGCTCCTACAATGAGCAGTTCTTC,CASSKQGSYNEQFF
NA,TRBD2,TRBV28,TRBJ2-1,TGTGCCAGCAGTCTACTAGCGACCCATGAGCAGTTCTTC,CASSLLATHEQFF
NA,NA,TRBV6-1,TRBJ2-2,TGTGCCAGCAGTTTTGGCGGGGACACCGGGGAGCTGTTTTTT,CASSFGGDTGELFF
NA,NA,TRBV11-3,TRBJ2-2,TGTGCCAGCAGCTTAGGCGGGGAGCCCGGGGAGCTGTTTTTT,CASSLGGEPGELFF
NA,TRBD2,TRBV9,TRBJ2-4,TGTGCCAGCAGCTTCGGACTAGCGGGAGGCATTCAGTACTTC,CASSFGLAGGIQYF
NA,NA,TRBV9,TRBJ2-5,TGTGCCAGCAGCGTAGCTGTGAACGAGGGTTTTGAGACCCAGTACTTC,CASSVAVNEGFETQYF
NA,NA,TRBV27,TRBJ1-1,TGTGCCAGCAGTTTATCGATGGGCACTGAAGCTTTCTTT,CASSLSMGTEAFF
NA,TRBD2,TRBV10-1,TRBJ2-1,TGCGCCAGCAGTGAGGCGGGAGGGGATGAGCAGTTCTTC,CASSEAGGDEQFF
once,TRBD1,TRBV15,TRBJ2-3,TGTGCCACCAGCAGAGCCATGGGACAGGGAGTTGAGTCAGATACGCAGTATTTT,CATSRAMGQGVESDTQYF
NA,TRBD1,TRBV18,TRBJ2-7,TGTGCCAGCTCATCCGGGACAGGGGCCTACGAGCAGTACTTC,CASSSGTGAYEQYF
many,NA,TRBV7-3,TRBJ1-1,TGTGCCAGCAGCCCATCTCCGACTGCAGCGAGCACTGAAGCTTTCTTT,CASSPSPTAASTEAFF
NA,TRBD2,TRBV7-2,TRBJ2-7,TGTGCCAGCAGCCGGGGGGCTAGCGGGAGGGGTGAGCAGTACTTC,CASSRGASGRGEQYF